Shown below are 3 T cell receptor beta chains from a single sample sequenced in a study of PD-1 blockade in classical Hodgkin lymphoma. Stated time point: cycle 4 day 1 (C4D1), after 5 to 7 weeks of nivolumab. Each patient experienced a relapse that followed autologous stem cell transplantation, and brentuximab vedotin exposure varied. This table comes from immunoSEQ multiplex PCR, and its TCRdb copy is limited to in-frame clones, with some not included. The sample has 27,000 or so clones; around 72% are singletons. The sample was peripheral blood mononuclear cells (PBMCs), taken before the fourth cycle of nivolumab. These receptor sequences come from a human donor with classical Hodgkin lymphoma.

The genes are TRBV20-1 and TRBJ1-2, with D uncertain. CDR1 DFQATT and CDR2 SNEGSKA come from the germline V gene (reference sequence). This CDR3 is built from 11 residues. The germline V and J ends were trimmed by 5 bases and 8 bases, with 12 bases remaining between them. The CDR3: CSASGKDGYTF. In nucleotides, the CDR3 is TGCAGTGCTTCGGGGAAGGACGGCTACACCTTC.

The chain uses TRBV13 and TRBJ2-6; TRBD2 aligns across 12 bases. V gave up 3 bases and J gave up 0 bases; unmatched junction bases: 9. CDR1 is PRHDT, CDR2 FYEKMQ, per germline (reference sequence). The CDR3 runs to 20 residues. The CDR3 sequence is CASSLERTSGTSSGANVLTF. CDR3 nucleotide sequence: TGTGCCAGCAGCTTGGAAAGGACTAGCGGGACCAGCTCTGGGGCCAACGTCCTGACTTTC.

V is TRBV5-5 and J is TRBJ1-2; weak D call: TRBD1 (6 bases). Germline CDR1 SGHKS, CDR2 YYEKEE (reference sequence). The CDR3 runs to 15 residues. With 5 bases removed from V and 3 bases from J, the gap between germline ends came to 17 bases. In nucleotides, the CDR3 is TGTGCCAGCAGGATGGGAGCAGGGGAATACTATGGCTACACCTTC. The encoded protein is CASRMGAGEYYGYTF. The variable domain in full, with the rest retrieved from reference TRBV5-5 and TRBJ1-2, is DAGVTQSPTHLIKTRGQQVTLRCSPISGHKSVSWYQQVLGQGPQFIFQYYEKEERGRGNFPDRFSARQFPNYSSELNVNALLLGDSALYLCASRMGAGEYYGYTFGSGTRLTVV.